This T cell receptor (beta chain) was documented in a study of T-cell memory formation after mild COVID-19. Germline trimming cut 7 bases from V and 7 bases from J; bases unmatched to any gene: 8. The CDR3 spans 13 residues. Germline CDR1 reads KGHDR; CDR2 reads SFDVKD. This clonotype is medium-sized within its sample. Using constant-segment primers, 5'RACE produced TCR alpha and TCR beta cDNA libraries carrying sample barcodes and UMIs. TCRdb processed the 5' RACE reads anew with MiXCR; each CDR3 protein has one entry. Of some 40,000 distinct CDR3 sequences listed, less than 7.5% are singletons. Material: PBMCs or a T cell subset sorted from them (not recorded which). The sequence was collected from a man between 18 and 35 years old who had mild COVID-19 (a few samples of this study predate the infection). Cell type and time point are not known. The chain employs TRBV24-1 and TRBJ2-5; the match to TRBD1 covers 7 bases. CDR3: CATRQGSVGTQYF. In DNA form, the CDR3 reads TGTGCCACCAGACAGGGGAGTGTCGGGACCCAGTACTTC.